A single TCR beta chain is shown here with its context. This clonotype was seen a handful of times. Its antigen is currently not known. No base qualities exist here, and no much larger clone lies one base off it. This sample is drawn from a study of CD8 T cells in ankylosing spondylitis (dated by TCRdb to the late 2010s). At the level of the whole study: The study set out to find disease-linked TCR variants by profiling T cell receptor beta repertoires in ankylosing spondylitis patients and healthy donors. The whole study cohort included over 85 healthy donors and 25 ankylosing spondylitis patients. Peripheral blood was sampled, and synovial fluid was additionally collected from ankylosing spondylitis patients. Points the paper makes about the study in general: Some TCR beta motif variants had previously been reported in synovial fluid and blood of reactive arthritis patients, which suggested common disease-initiation mechanisms. Blood from ankylosing spondylitis patients appeared to be characterized by a TCR beta motif made up of seven or eight highly homologous amino acid variants. According to the report, matched synovial fluid samples from ankylosing spondylitis patients were significantly enriched for the disease-linked clones. The disease-linked clones showed a CD8+ phenotype and occurred at relatively low frequencies in peripheral blood.

This sample was sequenced with an Illumina HiSeq 2500. TCR beta libraries were prepared by quantitative 5'-RACE with molecular barcodes. Processing in the source paper ran as follows. To identify disease-linked TCR variants, a new computational method was used, one built on a probabilistic model of VDJ rearrangement. The public reads were reanalyzed by TCRdb: fastp trimming at Q25, MiXCR alignment, in-frame beta chains only. Merged by CDR3 protein, the rows form single entries marked with the most common genes and DNA. These V and J calls rely on TCRdb rather than the paper's analysis. The sample contains about 800,000 distinct CDR3 sequences, approximately 10% of them found a single time. Of the sample, about 0.5% is held by the ten largest clones. The CDR3 has 15 amino acids, counting the end cysteine and phenylalanine. Only the CDR3 portion is preserved as DNA: 45 bases, with reading frame beginning at the first base. Between the V and J ends, shortened by 3 bases and 1 base respectively, the junction contains 12 bases. The germline V gene supplies CDR1 ENHRY and CDR2 SYGVKD.

The receptor chain draws on TRBV10-3 and TRBJ1-1, with no D gene named confidently. The sample taken for sequencing was blood, either unsorted or a sorted T cell fraction (not recorded which). This receptor was taken from a male donor with ankylosing spondylitis. The DNA reads TGTGCCATCAGTGAATACGGAGTGAGGAACACTGAAGCTTTCTTT. This codes for CAISEYGVRNTEAFF.